The rows below give T cell receptor beta chains drawn from one sample of a study of neurological immune-mediated disorders. Each CDR3 protein gets one entry after TCRdb re-called the 5' RACE reads with MiXCR. Here the sample spans 80,000 to 85,000 distinct CDR3 sequences, approximately 2.8% being singletons. Sequenced: PBMCs. Receptor source: a woman aged 25 to 39 with multiple sclerosis. CDR3s include the opening cysteine and the closing phenylalanine or tryptophan. D genes are given only for firm matches. Some rows have no size entry. The others give once, few or many, or a class for an expanded clone.

V	size	D	J	CDR3	DNA
TRBV20-1	many	-	TRBJ2-5	CSSAFEGVETQYF	TGCAGTTCCGCCTTCGAGGGGGTAGAGACCCAGTACTTC
TRBV7-2	many	-	TRBJ2-4	CASSLSGGVAKNIQYF	TGTGCCAGCAGCTTATCCGGAGGCGTAGCCAAAAACATTCAGTACTTC
TRBV2	many	TRBD1	TRBJ1-5	CASKPGTGGNQPQHF	TGTGCCAGCAAGCCCGGGACAGGGGGCAATCAGCCCCAGCATTTT
TRBV20-1	many	TRBD1	TRBJ1-2	CSARDHSTGVQTYGYTF	TGCAGTGCTAGAGACCACTCAACAGGGGTCCAGACCTATGGCTACACCTTC
TRBV9	many	-	TRBJ2-2	CASSVDGTNTGELFF	TGTGCCAGCAGCGTAGACGGGACGAACACCGGGGAGCTGTTTTTT
TRBV6-5	many	-	TRBJ2-7	CASSSQYEQYF	TGTGCCAGCAGTTCTCAGTACGAGCAGTACTTC
TRBV7-2	many	-	TRBJ2-5	CASSRRWGQETQYF	TGTGCCAGCAGCAGAAGGTGGGGGCAAGAGACCCAGTACTTC
TRBV27	many	-	TRBJ2-1	CASSQLSSYNEQFF	TGTGCCAGCAGTCAATTGAGCTCCTACAATGAGCAGTTCTTC
TRBV10-2	-	-	TRBJ1-1	CASSPTVMNTEAFF	TGCGCCAGCAGTCCCACAGTCATGAACACTGAAGCTTTCTTT
TRBV12-3/TRBV12-4	many	-	TRBJ2-7	CASSSGTYSYEQYF	TGTGCCAGCAGTTCGGGGACCTATTCCTACGAGCAGTACTTC
TRBV12-3/TRBV12-4	many	-	TRBJ2-3	CASRAVAVTDTQYF	TGTGCCAGCCGAGCGGTAGCGGTTACAGATACGCAGTATTTT
TRBV20-1	many	TRBD2	TRBJ2-5	CSASNVRSSGKETQYF	TGCAGTGCCAGTAACGTCCGGTCTAGCGGGAAAGAGACCCAGTACTTC
TRBV6-5	many	TRBD1	TRBJ2-3	CASSYHADRGSDTQYF	TGTGCCAGCAGTTACCACGCGGACAGGGGGTCAGATACGCAGTATTTT
TRBV20-1	many	-	TRBJ2-1	CSAVGLTYNEQFF	TGCAGTGCTGTGGGGCTTACCTACAATGAGCAGTTCTTC
TRBV20-1	many	-	TRBJ2-1	CSAYGAGPSYNEQFF	TGCAGTGCCTACGGGGCGGGACCCTCCTACAATGAGCAGTTCTTC
TRBV5-1	many	-	TRBJ2-3	CASSLARGTDTQYF	TGCGCCAGCAGCTTGGCCCGGGGCACAGATACGCAGTATTTT
TRBV18	many	TRBD1	TRBJ1-5	CASSRGNQPQHF	TGTGCCAGCTCCAGGGGGAATCAGCCCCAGCATTTT
TRBV7-9	few	-	TRBJ2-1	CASSGVDEQFF	TGTGCCAGCAGCGGGGTGGATGAGCAGTTCTTC
TRBV5-1	many	-	TRBJ2-7	CASSSTLDTLSKQYF	TGCGCCAGCAGCTCGACATTGGACACCCTCTCAAAGCAGTACTTC
TRBV4-1	many	-	TRBJ2-1	CASSQDGGSNEHNEQFF	TGCGCCAGCAGCCAAGATGGTGGCTCCAACGAGCACAATGAGCAGTTCTTC
TRBV5-1	many	-	TRBJ2-1	CASSVDGSSYNEQFF	TGCGCCAGCAGCGTGGACGGCAGCTCCTACAATGAGCAGTTCTTC
TRBV12-3/TRBV12-4	many	-	TRBJ2-7	CASSLGTPIEQYF	TGTGCCAGCAGTCTCGGGACCCCGATTGAGCAGTACTTC
TRBV11-2	many	TRBD2	TRBJ2-1	CASSAASGSADEQFF	TGTGCCAGCAGCGCGGCTAGCGGGAGTGCCGATGAGCAGTTCTTC
TRBV14	many	-	TRBJ1-4	CASSRLGPPGQATNEKLFF	TGTGCCAGCAGCCGCTTGGGTCCGCCAGGACAAGCTACTAATGAAAAACTGTTTTTT
TRBV29-1	many	-	TRBJ1-1	CSVDRNEAFF	TGCAGCGTTGACAGGAATGAAGCTTTCTTT
TRBV24-1	many	TRBD2	TRBJ2-7	CATSDHGLAGLSSYEQYF	TGTGCCACCAGTGACCACGGACTAGCGGGCCTTTCCTCCTACGAGCAGTACTTC
TRBV9	many	-	TRBJ2-7	CASSERGAGAVDEQYF	TGTGCCAGCAGCGAGAGAGGGGCAGGGGCTGTAGACGAGCAGTACTTC
TRBV15	many	TRBD1	TRBJ2-7	CATSRERGGTGGSYEQYF	TGTGCCACCAGCAGAGAGCGCGGAGGGACAGGGGGTTCCTACGAGCAGTACTTC
TRBV5-1	many	-	TRBJ2-6	CASSWTDSGANVLTF	TGCGCCAGCAGCTGGACGGACTCTGGGGCCAACGTCCTGACTTTC
TRBV6-6	few	-	TRBJ2-5	CASSQRESPTQYF	TGTGCCAGCAGCCAACGGGAGTCGCCTACCCAGTACTTC
TRBV2	many	-	TRBJ2-7	CASSDNRDEQYF	TGTGCCAGCAGTGATAACAGGGACGAGCAGTACTTC
TRBV5-6	many	-	TRBJ1-2	CASSFGAPTIYGYTF	TGTGCCAGCAGCTTCGGGGCCCCGACCATCTATGGCTACACCTTC
TRBV5-1	many	TRBD1	TRBJ1-3	CASSLDRGTGNTIYF	TGCGCCAGCAGCTTGGACAGGGGTACTGGAAACACCATATATTTT
TRBV5-1	many	TRBD1	TRBJ2-7	CASSWGDRDIREQYF	TGCGCCAGCAGCTGGGGGGACAGGGATATTCGCGAGCAGTACTTC
TRBV7-3	many	TRBD2	TRBJ2-1	CASRPTSGSDNEQFF	TGTGCCAGCAGACCAACTAGCGGGAGTGACAATGAGCAGTTCTTC
TRBV7-2	many	-	TRBJ1-5	CASSLNQQGGQPQHF	TGTGCCAGCAGTTTGAACCAACAGGGAGGTCAGCCCCAGCATTTT
TRBV20-1	many	-	TRBJ2-7	CSAEPGSQTGEQYF	TGCAGTGCTGAGCCGGGCTCGCAAACGGGGGAGCAGTACTTC
TRBV20-1	many	-	TRBJ2-7	CSHPGISSYEQYF	TGCAGCCACCCGGGCATATCCTCCTACGAGCAGTACTTC
TRBV27	many	-	TRBJ2-2	CASSPRHDSTGELFF	TGTGCCAGCAGTCCCAGACACGACAGTACCGGGGAGCTGTTTTTT
TRBV7-2	many	TRBD2	TRBJ2-7	CASSLASGSSYEQYF	TGTGCCAGCAGCTTAGCTAGCGGGAGCTCCTACGAGCAGTACTTC
TRBV28	many	TRBD1	TRBJ2-5	CASSSTGGGSTETQYF	TGTGCCAGCAGTTCGACAGGGGGAGGGTCAACGGAGACCCAGTACTTC
TRBV20-1	many	TRBD2	TRBJ2-5	CSTSSGSETQYF	TGCAGTACATCTAGCGGGAGCGAGACCCAGTACTTC
TRBV19	-	-	TRBJ2-2	CASTWGVETGELFF	TGTGCCAGTACCTGGGGAGTGGAAACCGGGGAGCTGTTTTTT
TRBV5-6	many	TRBD1	TRBJ1-2	CASRLTGGSGYTF	TGTGCCAGCAGACTGACAGGGGGCTCTGGCTACACCTTC
TRBV12-3/TRBV12-4	many	-	TRBJ1-5	CASSPTGGQPQHF	TGTGCCAGCAGTCCGACAGGAGGTCAGCCCCAGCATTTT
TRBV30	-	TRBD1	TRBJ1-1	CAWLGQGVTEAFF	TGTGCCTGGTTGGGACAGGGGGTTACTGAAGCTTTCTTT
TRBV20-1	many	-	TRBJ2-7	CSARAINYEQYF	TGCAGTGCTAGAGCCATTAACTACGAGCAGTACTTC
TRBV10-3	many	-	TRBJ2-3	CAISTGSGVVDTQYF	TGTGCCATCAGTACGGGATCGGGAGTGGTAGATACGCAGTATTTT
TRBV5-1	many	-	TRBJ1-1	CASSFEGYTEAFF	TGCGCCAGCAGCTTCGAGGGGTACACTGAAGCTTTCTTT
TRBV15	many	TRBD1	TRBJ2-6	CATSEQGASGANVLTF	TGTGCCACCAGCGAACAGGGGGCTTCTGGGGCCAACGTCCTGACTTTC
TRBV12-3/TRBV12-4	many	-	TRBJ1-6	CASSLDGEIPPLHF	TGTGCCAGCAGTTTGGACGGGGAAATACCACCCCTCCACTTT
TRBV5-1	many	-	TRBJ1-5	CASSLSRVGLRPQHF	TGCGCCAGCAGCTTGAGCCGCGTCGGATTGAGACCCCAGCATTTT
TRBV24-1	many	-	TRBJ2-2	CATGSNTGELFF	TGTGCCACCGGATCAAACACCGGGGAGCTGTTTTTT
TRBV20-1	many	TRBD1	TRBJ1-2	CSASQGPNYGYTF	TGCAGTGCTTCACAGGGGCCGAACTATGGCTACACCTTC